Below are 23 T cell receptor beta chains sequenced from a single sample in a study of breast tumors, draining lymph nodes, adjacent tissues. Axillary draining lymph nodes of breast cancer patients supplied the node samples. One entry per CDR3 protein results from TCRdb running MiXCR on the multiplex PCR reads. Of some 170,000 distinct CDR3 sequences in the sample, more than 25% were seen once. Sequenced: axillary lymph node tissue. The source is a female donor with breast cancer. Some clones in this sample may be carry-over from other donors' samples.

This clonotype was recorded only once. It is unclear where the CDR3 begins or ends on the DNA, so no DNA is shown, and the CDR3 is as TCRdb lists it. CDR3 residues: CASSFYICSWTGGTVAYEQYF. This chain links TRBV7-8 with TRBJ2-7; the table assigns TRBD1, which was not confirmed against the DNA. The CDR3 has 21 amino acids, counting both end residues. In germline, CDR1 is SGHVS, CDR2 FQNEAQ.

Comments on this clonotype: Just one base apart from a much larger clone, this may be a read error. The chain links TRBV20-1 to TRBJ2-5, with no clear D. The CDR3 is made up of 11 amino acids. CDR1 and CDR2 from the germline V gene are DFQATT and SNEGSKA (reference sequence). CDR3 sequence (DNA): TGCAGTGCTAGAGGGTCGGAGACCCAGTCCTTC. Its translation: CSARGSETQSF.

To note about this clonotype: One end of the junction fails to match germline, which may point to a read error. The chain combines TRBV9 with TRBJ2-6; possibly TRBD1 for D (6 bases). CDR1 and CDR2 from the germline V gene are SGDLS and YYNGEE. The CDR3 totals 17 residues. Written as DNA, the CDR3 is TGTGCCAGCAGCCCTGGGACATTAAGCCCTGGGGCCACCGTCCTGACTTTC. This translates into CASSPGTLSPGATVLTF.

A word on this clonotype: This is likely a read error, given that the CDR3 carries no conserved phenylalanine or tryptophan at its end. The J gene is TRBJ2-5, the V gene TRBV7-8; 8 bases fit TRBD1. V shed 2 bases and J 11 bases; nucleotides not matched to a gene: 10. The CDR3 has 14 residues. CDR1 SGHVS and CDR2 FQNEAQ come from the germline V gene. The CDR3 is CASSLYRGADTQYL. As DNA, the CDR3 is TGTGCCAGCAGCTTATACAGGGGGGCAGATACGCAGTACCTC.

This clonotype appeared many times. V is TRBV19 and J is TRBJ2-5; no firm D call. Germline V CDR1 and CDR2: LNHDA, SQIVND (reference sequence). This CDR3 has 13 amino acids. V shed 3 bases and J shed 5 bases, with 10 bases lying between them. The DNA for the CDR3 is TGTGCCAGTAGTATTTCATATTTGGAGACCCAGTACTTC. It yields the protein CASSISYLETQYF.

This clonotype has just a few counts. This chain links TRBV14 with TRBJ1-1, with D unresolved. The CDR3 covers 13 residues. Deletions cut 2 bases from V and 11 bases from J, with 15 bases between. Germline CDR1 SGHDN, CDR2 FVKESK. CDR3 region: CASSQRAGGEAFF. In nucleotides, the CDR3 is TGTGCCAGCAGCCAACGAGCCGGCGGTGAGGCTTTCTTT.

A note on this clonotype: A much larger clone lies one base from this, so it may be a read error. This chain links TRBV27 with TRBJ2-7; D is unresolved. The CDR3 has 15 residues. CDR1 and CDR2 from the germline V gene are MNHEY and SMNVEV (reference sequence). CDR3 amino acids: CASSFTGLGSYEQHF. The CDR3 DNA follows: TGTGCCAGCAGTTTTACGGGTTTAGGGTCCTACGAGCAGCACTTC.

This clonotype came up a few times. The genes are TRBV6-6 and TRBJ1-3, with D hard to call. CDR1 MNHNY and CDR2 SVGAGI come from the germline V gene (reference sequence). V lost 5 bases, J lost 0 bases, and 11 bases lay in between. The CDR3 has 15 residues. The chain's CDR3 is CASSPPLISGNTIYF. The CDR3 nucleotides read TGTGCCAGCAGTCCCCCACTGATCTCTGGAAACACCATATATTTT.

This clonotype has ten or more counts. J is TRBJ2-1 and V is TRBV5-1; D is uncertain. The CDR3 length is 16 residues. From germline, CDR1 is SGHRS and CDR2 YFSETQ. The V gene lost 1 base and the J gene lost 0 bases, with 11 bases spanning the gap. CDR3 in DNA: TGCGCCAGCAGCTTGTCTTCGGGCAGCTCCTACAATGAGCAGTTCTTC. Protein product: CASSLSSGSSYNEQFF.

This clonotype came up a few times. Since a much larger clone is just one base distant, this may be a read error. This CDR3 is missing its conserved last phenylalanine or tryptophan, likely due to a read error. The chain recombines TRBV7-3 with TRBJ2-1, with D perhaps matching TRBD1 or TRBD2 (5 bases each). The V and J ends lost 5 bases and 1 base respectively, with 12 bases between them. The length of the CDR3 is 15 residues. CDR1 and CDR2 from the germline V gene are SGHTA and FQGTGA. The chain's CDR3 is CASSPGPLSYNEQFL. CDR3 DNA: TGTGCCAGCAGCCCGGGACCCTTATCCTACAATGAGCAGTTCCTC.

This clonotype has ten or more counts. The CDR3: CASSLGTSGILYEQYF. DNA for the CDR3: TGTGCCAGCAGCTTAGGCACTAGCGGGATCCTCTACGAGCAGTACTTC. V gene TRBV7-9 combines with J gene TRBJ2-7; TRBD2 agrees at 10 bases. CDR3 length: 16 amino acids. The V and J ends lost 1 base and 3 bases, in that order; junction bases with no gene match: 6. Germline lookup yields CDR1 SEHNR and CDR2 FQNEAQ (reference sequence).

This clonotype appeared many times. The chain carries TRBV3-1 and TRBJ1-6; maybe TRBD1 (6 bases). Germline loops: CDR1 LGHDT, CDR2 YNNKEL (reference sequence). The length of the CDR3 is 14 residues. Trimming shortened V by 3 bases and J by 10 bases, and 13 bases separated the two germline ends. CDR3 in amino acids: CASSHRDRLSPLHF. The CDR3, as DNA: TGTGCCAGCAGCCACAGAGACAGGCTGTCACCCCTCCACTTT.

The chain carries TRBV7-2 and TRBJ1-5, with D tentatively TRBD1 (6 bases). Germline V gene sequence: CDR1 SGHTA, CDR2 FQGNSA. With 0 bases removed from V and 7 bases from J, the gap between germline ends came to 22 bases. The CDR3 length is 18 residues. CDR3 residues: CASSLARGTSGADQPQHF. The CDR3 coding sequence is TGTGCCAGCAGCTTAGCGAGGGGTACTTCGGGGGCGGACCAGCCCCAGCATTTT.

This clonotype was seen ten or more times. CDR3 protein: CASIGTGALFEQYF. The CDR3 DNA reads as TGTGCCAGCATCGGGACAGGGGCCCTCTTCGAGCAGTACTTC. The gene calls are TRBV6-2 or TRBV6-3 and TRBJ2-7, with 10 nucleotides matching TRBD1. Germline CDR1 reads MNHEY; CDR2 reads SVGEGT. CDR3 length equals 14 residues. V shed 7 bases, J shed 6 bases, and the junction held 9 bases outside the gene matches.

Concerning this clonotype: Likely a read error: the CDR3 ends without its conserved phenylalanine or tryptophan. V usage is TRBV7-9 and J usage is TRBJ2-1, with D possibly TRBD2 on 6 matching bases. Germline-derived CDR1 and CDR2 are SEHNR and FQNEAQ (reference sequence). The CDR3 is 14 amino acids. V was shortened by 5 bases and J by 7 bases, with 15 bases between the two germline ends. The CDR3 sequence: CASSLVGGLNEQFL. The CDR3 DNA sequence: TGTGCCAGCAGCCTAGTGGGAGGACTAAATGAGCAGTTCCTC.

V usage is TRBV29-1 and J usage is TRBJ1-2; a weak D match, TRBD1 (5 bases). CDR1 SQVTM and CDR2 ANQGSEA come from the germline V gene. The CDR3 is 14 residues long. V lost 3 bases and J 2 bases, leaving 13 bases between the germline ends. The CDR3 DNA sequence: TGCAGCGTTGATGGGCAGGGAGTGAACTATGGCTACACCTTC. It specifies CSVDGQGVNYGYTF.

This clonotype was detected many times. The chain links TRBV28 to TRBJ1-5, with D possibly TRBD1 on 5 matching bases. V was cut by 4 bases and J by 7 bases, with 14 bases left in between. The CDR3 runs to 14 residues. Germline assignment: CDR1 MDHEN and CDR2 SYDVKM. This CDR3 is CASSYAGGGQPQHF. The CDR3 DNA sequence: TGTGCCAGCAGTTACGCCGGGGGAGGCCAGCCCCAGCATTTT. The full variable domain, its missing parts supplied by reference TRBV28 and TRBJ1-5, is DVKVTQSSRYLVKRTGEKVFLECVQDMDHENMFWYRQDPGLGLRLIYFSYDVKMKEKGDIPEGYSVSREKKERFSLILESASTNQTSMYLCASSYAGGGQPQHFGDGTRLSIL.

As to this clonotype: A much larger clone lies a single base off, so this may be a read error. The V call is TRBV20-1, the J call TRBJ2-7, with D perhaps matching TRBD2 (5 bases). V was shortened by 3 bases and J by 5 bases, with 23 bases between the two germline ends. This CDR3 is built from 16 residues. Germline CDR1 and CDR2: DFQATT and SNEGSKA (reference sequence). CDR3 bases: TGCAGTGCTAGTTCTCCGCGGATGCGGGCGATCCACGAGCAGTACTTC. Translation gives CSASSPRMRAIHEQYF.

In regard to this clonotype: Just one base apart from a much larger clone, this may be a read error. The rearrangement joins TRBV28 to TRBJ2-5; D unclear. Germline CDR1 reads MDHEN; CDR2 reads SYDVKM. The length of the CDR3 is 14 residues. Between the trimmed V and J ends, which lost 6 bases and 2 bases, there was a span of 13 bases. The CDR3 spells CASSTRRSQETQYF. In DNA form, the CDR3 reads TGTGCCAGCAGCACACGCAGATCTCAAGAGACCCAGTACTTC. Using reference TRBV28 and TRBJ2-5 for the parts outside the CDR3, the full variable domain is DVKVTQSSRYLVKRTGEKVFLECVQDMDHENMFWYRQDPGLGLRLIYFSYDVKMKEKGDIPEGYSVSREKKERFSLILESASTNQTSMYLCASSTRRSQETQYFGPGTRLLVL.

This clonotype has more than one count but fewer than ten. The chain couples TRBV10-1 to TRBJ1-6, with D uncertain. Deletions cut 3 bases from V and 7 bases from J, with 19 bases between. The CDR3 contains 17 residues. Germline CDR1 reads WNHNN; CDR2 reads SYGVQD (reference sequence). The CDR3 DNA reads as TGCGCCAGCAGTGAACGACGCTCGCCAACCCTCAATTCACCCCTCCACTTT. This gives the protein CASSERRSPTLNSPLHF.

The chain is built from TRBV11-2 and TRBJ1-1; no reliable D call. Germline CDR1 is SGHAT and CDR2 is FQNNGV. CDR3 length: 14 amino acids. Trimming took 0 bases from V and 7 from J, leaving 12 bases between them. This chain's CDR3 is CASSLEVRPLEAFF. In DNA form, the CDR3 reads TGTGCCAGCAGCTTAGAGGTCAGACCCCTTGAAGCTTTCTTT.

This clonotype came up many times. This sequence joins TRBV4-2 and TRBJ1-3; 7 positions agree with TRBD1. The CDR3 consists of 15 residues. The junction had 4 bases not matched to a gene; V was cut back by 0 bases and J by 5 bases. Germline CDR1 and CDR2: LGHNA and YNFKEQ. For the CDR3, the DNA is TGTGCCAGCAGCCAAGATGAGGGGGCCAGAAACACCATATATTTT. This sequence encodes CASSQDEGARNTIYF.

This clonotype has at least ten counts. The rearrangement links TRBV28 to TRBJ2-7; 9 positions match TRBD2. Germline V gene lookup returns CDR1 MDHEN and CDR2 SYDVKM. V dropped 5 bases and J dropped 8; count of bases not matched to a gene: 10. The CDR3 is 14 residues long. The CDR3 region has the DNA TGTGCCAGCAGTGGGGTGGGTAGCGGGAGTAAGCAGTACTTC. It translates to CASSGVGSGSKQYF.